A selection of T cell receptor beta chains follows, all from one sample in a study of molecular identifiers for immune sequencing clone quantification. TCRdb re-called the PCR reads through MiXCR, storing one row per CDR3 protein. The sample records over 85,000 distinct CDR3 sequences, about 32% being singletons. Sequenced input: naive CD8+ T cells from blood, with Jurkat cell RNA spiked in. These TCRs come from a human donor in good health. Some libraries in this study had Jurkat cell RNA spiked in. CDR3s include the opening cysteine and the closing phenylalanine or tryptophan. A D gene is named only where the DNA matches it firmly. Only part of the rows carry a size: once, few, many, or a class if the clone is expanded.

clone_size j_call v_call d_call cdr3_nt cdr3_aa
NA TRBJ2-2 TRBV7-8 NA TGTGCCAGCAGCTTAGCGAAGGAGGACTTACCCACCGGGGAGCTGTTTTTT CASSLAKEDLPTGELFF
NA TRBJ2-3 TRBV27 NA TGTGCCAGCAGTTCCACAGAGGAGCATGATACGCAGTATTTT CASSSTEEHDTQYF
few TRBJ2-1 TRBV19 TRBD2 TGTGCCAGTAGTAGCCTAGCGGAGCCCTACAATGAGCAGTTCTTC CASSSLAEPYNEQFF
few TRBJ2-7 TRBV28 NA TGTGCCAGCAGTCCGTTCCAGGGTGTCCTGGACGAGCAGTACTTC CASSPFQGVLDEQYF
NA TRBJ2-2 TRBV6-2/TRBV6-3 NA TGTGCCAGCAGTTACCGTTTCGGGGACATGAACACCGGGGAGCAGTTTTTT CASSYRFGDMNTGEQFF
few TRBJ2-7 TRBV19 NA TGTGCCAGTAGTATCCACCTAGGGGCCAGGGAGCAGTACTTC CASSIHLGAREQYF
NA TRBJ2-7 TRBV27 NA TGTGCCAGCAGTTTAGGCCCGTTGTCCGAGCAGTACTTC CASSLGPLSEQYF
few TRBJ2-5 TRBV11-2 TRBD1 TGTGCCAGCAGCTTAGAGTTACAGGGGCAAGAGACCCAGTACTTC CASSLELQGQETQYF
many TRBJ1-4 TRBV9 NA TGTGCCAGCAGCAACACCTCAACTAATGAAAAACTGTTTTTT CASSNTSTNEKLFF
NA TRBJ2-2 TRBV4-3 NA TGCGCCAGCAGCCAAGACGGTGCTACGAACACCGGGGAGCTGTTTTTT CASSQDGATNTGELFF
few TRBJ2-3 TRBV19 NA TGTGCCTCAGGCAGGACCCCAGATACGCAGTATTTT CASGRTPDTQYF
NA TRBJ1-6 TRBV20-1 TRBD1 TGCAGTGCTAGAGCACGGGACAGGGGAGTTGGTAATTCACCCCTCCACTTT CSARARDRGVGNSPLHF
once TRBJ2-1 TRBV27 NA TGTGCCAACAGTTTGGGCGATGAGCAGTTCTTC CANSLGDEQFF
NA TRBJ2-7 TRBV11-2 NA TGTGCCAGCAGCCCTACGGGGGACGAGCAGTACTTC CASSPTGDEQYF
NA TRBJ2-3 TRBV24-1 TRBD1 TGTGCCACCAGTGATCTGCCTCCGGCCAGGGGGACAGATACGCAGTATTTT CATSDLPPARGTDTQYF
NA TRBJ2-1 TRBV29-1 NA TGCTGCGGTGAGAGACCCTCCAACAATGAGCAGATCTTC CCGERPSNNEQIF
few TRBJ2-1 TRBV11-2 NA TGTGCCAGCAGTCCCGGCAACAGGGATGAGCAGTTCTTC CASSPGNRDEQFF
few TRBJ2-7 TRBV7-2 NA TGTGCCAGCAGCTATACTCCTTGGGAGCAGTACTTC CASSYTPWEQYF
few TRBJ2-5 TRBV6-2/TRBV6-3 NA TGTGCCAGCAGTTACTCTGCGGGGACTCGAGAGACCCAGTACTTC CASSYSAGTRETQYF
NA TRBJ1-1 TRBV9 NA TGTGCCAGCAGCGTTCCGGGAGCTGAAGCTTTCTTT CASSVPGAEAFF
NA TRBJ2-2 TRBV6-5 NA TGTGCCAGCAGTTCGGGGACAAGGGAGCTGTTTTTT CASSSGTRELFF
few TRBJ2-7 TRBV7-2 NA TGTGCCAGCAGCCAATCCCGGTCCCTTTCCTACGAGCAGTACTTC CASSQSRSLSYEQYF
many TRBJ1-1 TRBV28 NA TGTGCCATCGCCCGGGGGTACACTGAAGCTTTCTTT CAIARGYTEAFF
many TRBJ2-7 TRBV28 NA TGTGCCAGCAGTTTGGAAGAGCAGTACTTC CASSLEEQYF
many TRBJ2-7 TRBV6-5 NA TGTGCCAGCAGTTACTTCGAAGGAGGAATCGAGCAGTACTTC CASSYFEGGIEQYF
few TRBJ2-5 TRBV4-3 NA TGCGCCAGCAGCCAAGCGGTGGTTCAAGAGACCCAGTACTTC CASSQAVVQETQYF
NA TRBJ1-5 TRBV19 NA TGTGCCAGTAGTCGTAGTGGCAGCAATCAGCCCCAGCATTTT CASSRSGSNQPQHF
few TRBJ2-7 TRBV2 NA TGTGCCAGCAGACCCATGGCAGGGGCCCCCTACGAGCAGTACTTC CASRPMAGAPYEQYF
NA TRBJ2-5 TRBV28 NA TGTGCCAGCAGCCCCAGCGCCACTAGTTTAGAGGCCCAGTACTTC CASSPSATSLEAQYF
NA TRBJ2-4 TRBV6-5 NA TGTGCCAGCACCAAATGGCAGGGCGAAAACATTCAGTACTTC CASTKWQGENIQYF
NA TRBJ1-1 TRBV6-2/TRBV6-3 TRBD1 TGTGCCACCTCGGACAGGTCGTACACTGAAGCTTTCTTT CATSDRSYTEAFF
once TRBJ2-2 TRBV29-1 TRBD2 TGCAGCGCCTGGAGCGGGAGGGGGGCCGGTGAGCTGTTTTTT CSAWSGRGAGELFF
many TRBJ2-7 TRBV12-3/TRBV12-4 NA TGTGCCAGCAGTTTCGGGCCCGAGCAGTACTTC CASSFGPEQYF
few TRBJ2-3 TRBV28 NA TGTGCCAGCAGTTTAGAAACACTCACAGATACGCAGTATTTT CASSLETLTDTQYF
many TRBJ1-5 TRBV7-6 TRBD1 TGTGCCAGCAGCTTGGGATCCGGGGGACAGGGACTTCATTTT CASSLGSGGQGLHF
few TRBJ2-7 TRBV20-1 NA TGCAGTGCTAGAGATGAGGGACTGCACTACGAGCAGTACTTC CSARDEGLHYEQYF
NA TRBJ1-3 TRBV27 NA TGTGCCAGCCGAACAGGTTCTCACTCTGGAAACACCATATATTTT CASRTGSHSGNTIYF
NA TRBJ1-1 TRBV4-1 TRBD1 TGCGCCAGCAGCCAAGGGACCGGGGCCAGGGGGGAAACGGTGAACACTGAAGCTTTCTTT CASSQGTGARGETVNTEAFF
few TRBJ2-5 TRBV27 TRBD2 TGTGCCAGCAGTCAAAGCGGGAGGTATGGAGAGACCCAGTACTTC CASSQSGRYGETQYF
NA TRBJ2-7 TRBV20-1 NA TGCAGTGCTAGAGACTCGGCCTACGAGCAGTACTTC CSARDSAYEQYF
few TRBJ2-3 TRBV5-6 NA TGTGCCAGCAGCTCCTTACGACTCCGTACGCAGTATTTT CASSSLRLRTQYF
few TRBJ1-1 TRBV5-3 TRBD1 TGTGCCAGCAGCTGGGGATGGACAGGGGGCACTGAAGCTTTCTTT CASSWGWTGGTEAFF
NA TRBJ2-7 TRBV7-6 NA TGTGCCAGCAGCGTTAGGGGATTCCCCACCTACGAGCAGTACTTC CASSVRGFPTYEQYF
few TRBJ2-7 TRBV4-1 TRBD1 TGCGCCAGCAGCCCAACAGGACAGGGAACCTACGAGCAGTACTTC CASSPTGQGTYEQYF
NA TRBJ2-3 TRBV7-9 TRBD1 TGTGCCAGCAGCCCGGGACAGTACACAGATACGCAGTATTTT CASSPGQYTDTQYF
NA TRBJ2-1 TRBV2 NA NA CASSEVGTGTSGTRGFF
many TRBJ2-7 TRBV4-1 NA TGCGCCAGCAGCGTCGGGCAGACCGAGCAGTACTTC CASSVGQTEQYF
NA TRBJ2-1 TRBV24-1 TRBD2 TGTGCCACCAGTGATTCGGGACTAGGCCCCTACAATGAGCAGTTCTTC CATSDSGLGPYNEQFF
NA TRBJ2-7 TRBV2 NA TGTGCCAGCGGCGACCTCTACGAGCAGTACTTC CASGDLYEQYF
NA TRBJ2-3 TRBV4-2 NA TGTGCCAGCAGCCAAGGGGGATTTGAATGGTATTTT CASSQGGFEWYF
many TRBJ2-7 TRBV5-1 NA TGCGCCAGCAGCTTCATCGGGGCCGAGCAGTACTTC CASSFIGAEQYF
many TRBJ2-1 TRBV7-3 TRBD2 TGTGCCAGCAGCTTAACAGGGACTAGCACGAACAATGAGCAGTTCTTC CASSLTGTSTNNEQFF
many TRBJ2-3 TRBV2 NA TGTGCCAGCAGTACGAGCGGGACAAATACGCAGTATTTT CASSTSGTNTQYF
many TRBJ2-5 TRBV7-2 NA TGTGCCAGCAGCTTGGGTACCCAGTACTTC CASSLGTQYF